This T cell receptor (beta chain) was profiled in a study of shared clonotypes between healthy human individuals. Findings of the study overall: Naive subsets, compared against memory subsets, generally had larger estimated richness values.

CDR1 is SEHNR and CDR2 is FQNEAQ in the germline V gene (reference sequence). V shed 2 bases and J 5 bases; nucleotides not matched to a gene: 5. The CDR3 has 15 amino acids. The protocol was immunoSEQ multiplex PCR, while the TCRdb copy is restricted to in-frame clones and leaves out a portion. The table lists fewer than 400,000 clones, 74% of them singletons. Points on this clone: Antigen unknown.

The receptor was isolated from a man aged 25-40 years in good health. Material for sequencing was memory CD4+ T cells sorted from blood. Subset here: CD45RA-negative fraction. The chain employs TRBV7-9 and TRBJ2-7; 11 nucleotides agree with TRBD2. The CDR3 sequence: CASSLHSGRANEQYF. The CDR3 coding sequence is TGTGCCAGCAGCTTACATAGCGGGAGGGCCAACGAGCAGTACTTC.